Sequencing of this TCR beta chain was carried out in a study of beta chain features in type 1 diabetes. Study outcomes and limitations: In every one of the four CD4+ subsets, TCRB CDR3s were moderately but significantly shorter in Type 1 diabetes patients.

Comment on this clone: Its matching antigen is unknown.

Trimming took 5 bases from V and 0 from J; bases not matched to a gene: 5. Germline CDR1 and CDR2: SEHNR and FQNEAQ (reference sequence). The CDR3 spans 15 residues. The sequenced template was cDNA made from the entire isolated RNA. Measured with immunoSEQ multiplex PCR; TCRdb has only the in-frame clones, and not every one. This sample carries 300,000 or so clones, about a tenth of them seen once, and the ten largest clones take less than 1.2%. Material for sequencing was central memory CD4+ T cells from blood. The chain recombines TRBV7-9 with TRBJ1-1; 8 bases agree with TRBD1. The TCR originated in a young man with type 1 diabetes. CDR3 sequence (DNA): TGTGCCAGCAGCCATACAGGGGGTTTGAACACTGAAGCTTTCTTT. This encodes CASSHTGGLNTEAFF.